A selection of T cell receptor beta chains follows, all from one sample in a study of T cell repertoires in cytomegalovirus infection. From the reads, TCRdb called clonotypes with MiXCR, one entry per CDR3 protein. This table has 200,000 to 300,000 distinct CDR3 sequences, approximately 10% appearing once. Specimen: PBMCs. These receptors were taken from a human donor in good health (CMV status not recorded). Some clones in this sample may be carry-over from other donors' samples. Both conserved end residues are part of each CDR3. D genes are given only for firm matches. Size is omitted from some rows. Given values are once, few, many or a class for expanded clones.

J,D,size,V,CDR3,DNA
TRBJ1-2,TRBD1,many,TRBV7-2,CASSLRGPSDRGSYTF,TGTGCCAGCAGCTTGAGAGGGCCCTCAGACAGGGGGAGCTACACCTTC
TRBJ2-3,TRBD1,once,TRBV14,CASSQSLLGGPTDTQYF,TGTGCCAGCAGCCAAAGTCTCCTAGGGGGCCCAACAGATACGCAGTATTTT
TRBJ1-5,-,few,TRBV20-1,CSARETPQGWVVGNQPQHF,TGCAGTGCTAGAGAAACGCCCCAGGGTTGGGTAGTGGGCAATCAGCCCCAGCATTTT
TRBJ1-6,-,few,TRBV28,CASSLMRGGNSPLHF,TGTGCCAGCAGTTTAATGAGGGGAGGCAATTCACCCCTCCACTTT
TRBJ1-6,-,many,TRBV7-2,CASRLDQGFYSPLHF,TGTGCCAGCAGGTTGGATCAAGGGTTTTATTCACCCCTCCACTTT
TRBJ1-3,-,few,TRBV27,CASSGTNSGNTIYF,TGTGCCAGCAGTGGGACAAACTCTGGAAACACCATATATTTT
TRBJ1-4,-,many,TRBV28,CASNIPGPRGKLFF,TGTGCCAGCAACATCCCGGGACCCCGGGGAAAACTGTTTTTT
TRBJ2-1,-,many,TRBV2,CASRPGLVSNEQFF,TGTGCCAGCAGACCGGGACTCGTTTCCAATGAGCAGTTCTTC
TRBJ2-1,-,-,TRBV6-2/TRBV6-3,CASSYSAGYSYNEQFF,TGTGCCAGCAGTTACTCGGCGGGCTACTCCTACAATGAGCAGTTCTTC
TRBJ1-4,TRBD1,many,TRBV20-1,CSARDRDRGPYEKLFF,TGCAGTGCTAGAGACCGGGACAGGGGGCCTTATGAAAAACTGTTTTTT
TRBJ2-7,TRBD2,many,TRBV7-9,CASSLAPTSGGGNEQYF,TGTGCCAGCAGCTTAGCTCCGACTAGCGGGGGGGGAAACGAGCAGTACTTC
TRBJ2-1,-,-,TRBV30,CALAKDNEQFF,TGTGCTTTGGCGAAGGACAATGAGCAGTTCTTC
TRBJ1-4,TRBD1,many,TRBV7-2,CASSLGTAQGNEKLFF,TGTGCCAGCAGCCTCGGGACAGCTCAAGGGAATGAAAAACTGTTTTTT
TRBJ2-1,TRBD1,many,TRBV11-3,CASSLSRQGRGSNEQFF,TGTGCCAGCAGCTTATCACGACAGGGTCGGGGTTCCAATGAGCAGTTCTTC
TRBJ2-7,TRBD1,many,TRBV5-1,CASSWEPGTGTYEQYF,TGCGCCAGCAGCTGGGAACCCGGGACAGGCACCTACGAGCAGTACTTC
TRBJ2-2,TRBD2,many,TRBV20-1,CSARPGPLIGRRPGELFF,TGCAGTGCTAGACCGGGCCCATTAATCGGGAGGAGGCCCGGGGAGCTGTTTTTT
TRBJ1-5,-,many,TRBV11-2,CASSLLGGNQPQHF,TGTGCCAGCAGCTTACTTGGGGGCAATCAGCCCCAGCATTTT
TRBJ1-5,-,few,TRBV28,CASSLNRGMGQPQHF,TGTGCCAGCAGTTTGAATAGGGGGATGGGTCAGCCCCAGCATTTT
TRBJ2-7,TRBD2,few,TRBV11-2,CASSDYRTSGSYEQYF,TGTGCCAGCAGCGATTATCGGACTAGCGGGAGTTACGAGCAGTACTTC
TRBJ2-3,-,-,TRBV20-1,CSATTPGFADTQYF,TGCAGTGCTACTACCCCGGGATTCGCAGATACGCAGTATTTT
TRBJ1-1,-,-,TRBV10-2,CASSDFQATEAFF,TGCGCCAGCAGTGATTTTCAGGCTACTGAAGCTTTCTTT
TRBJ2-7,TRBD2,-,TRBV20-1,CSARGEQTFSYEQYF,TGCAGTGCCCGGGGGGAACAGACTTTTTCCTACGAGCAGTACTTC
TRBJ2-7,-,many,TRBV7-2,CASSHGLETSYEQYF,TGTGCCAGCAGCCATGGACTGGAAACCTCCTACGAGCAGTACTTC
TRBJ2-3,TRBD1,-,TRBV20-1,CSASRAGGLGADTQYF,TGCAGTGCTAGTAGGGCAGGGGGTCTCGGGGCAGATACGCAGTATTTT
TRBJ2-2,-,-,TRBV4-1,CASSQEGPKAGELFF,TGCGCCAGCAGCCAGGAGGGCCCCAAGGCCGGGGAGCTGTTTTTT
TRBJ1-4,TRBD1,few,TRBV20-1,CSASLPQGQGLFF,TGCAGTGCTAGCCTTCCACAGGGGCAAGGACTGTTTTTT
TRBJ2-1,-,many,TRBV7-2,CASSFAGAVSYNEQFF,TGTGCCAGCAGCTTCGCGGGGGCTGTCTCCTACAATGAGCAGTTCTTC
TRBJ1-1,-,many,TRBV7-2,CASSSAPVGYTEAFF,TGTGCCAGCAGCTCAGCCCCGGTTGGTTACACTGAAGCTTTCTTT
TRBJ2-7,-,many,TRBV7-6,CASSPLGVSYEQYF,TGTGCCAGCAGCCCCCTTGGGGTCTCCTACGAGCAGTACTTC
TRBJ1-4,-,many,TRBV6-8,CASSDVRGTGEKLFF,TGTGCCAGCAGTGATGTCAGGGGAACAGGGGAAAAACTGTTTTTT
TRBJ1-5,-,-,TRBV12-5,CASGLEEGNQPQHF,TGTGCTAGTGGTTTGGAGGAGGGCAATCAGCCCCAGCATTTT
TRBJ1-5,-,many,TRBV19,CASTNWGGGNQPQHF,TGTGCCAGTACCAATTGGGGTGGAGGCAATCAGCCCCAGCATTTT
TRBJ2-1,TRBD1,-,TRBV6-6,CASSYRGQGYNEQFF,TGTGCCAGCAGTTACCGCGGACAGGGCTACAATGAGCAGTTCTTC
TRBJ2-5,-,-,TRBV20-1,CSAVRDSQETQYF,TGCAGTGCTGTCCGGGATTCCCAAGAGACCCAGTACTTC
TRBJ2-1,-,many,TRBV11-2,CASSLEDVRARLSNEQFF,TGTGCCAGCAGCTTAGAGGATGTACGGGCGCGGCTGAGCAATGAGCAGTTCTTC
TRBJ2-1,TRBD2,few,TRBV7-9,CASSLVTGGPLGEQFF,TGTGCCAGCAGCTTAGTCACGGGAGGCCCGCTGGGTGAGCAGTTCTTC
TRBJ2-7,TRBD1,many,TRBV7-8,CASSPRDRGHEQYF,TGTGCCAGCAGCCCCCGGGACAGGGGCCACGAGCAGTACTTC
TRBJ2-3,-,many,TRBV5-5,CASSLDPSLQGYTQYF,TGTGCCAGCAGCTTGGACCCCTCCCTTCAAGGTTATACGCAGTATTTT
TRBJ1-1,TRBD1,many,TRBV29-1,CSVQGALGTEAFF,TGCAGCGTCCAGGGGGCCCTGGGCACTGAAGCTTTCTTT
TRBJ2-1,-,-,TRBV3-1,CASSQGSTRAQKQQFF,TGTGCCAGCAGCCAAGGTTCGACTAGGGCGCAGAAACAGCAGTTCTTC
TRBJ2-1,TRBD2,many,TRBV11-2,CASSPEGLARYEQFF,TGTGCCAGCAGCCCCGAGGGACTAGCACGCTATGAGCAGTTCTTC
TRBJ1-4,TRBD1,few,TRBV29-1,CSGAYGTGNEKLFF,TGCAGCGGCGCCTACGGGACAGGGAATGAAAAACTGTTTTTT